The rows below give T cell receptor beta chains drawn from one sample of a study of blood T cell repertoires in COVID-19. Clones were sequenced by immunoSEQ multiplex PCR, and TCRdb holds only the in-frame ones, with some missing. The sample lists about 160,000 clones, approximately 84% occurring once. Sequencing input: peripheral blood. The receptors originated from a woman older than 75 with acute or convalescent COVID-19. CDR3s include the opening cysteine and the closing phenylalanine or tryptophan. Fields, in order: V gene, clone size, J gene, D gene, CDR3 DNA, CDR3 protein. The D gene is left open where the match is weak. Clone size is shown for a subset of rows, as once, few, many or a class of expanded clone.

>TRBV9|NA|TRBJ2-2|NA
TGTGCCAGCAGCGTAGGAGGCGGCACCGGGGAGCTGTTTTTT
CASSVGGGTGELFF
>TRBV5-6|NA|TRBJ2-1|NA
TGTGCCAGCAGCTTTTGGGGGCCGTATGAGCAGTTCTTC
CASSFWGPYEQFF
>TRBV21-1|NA|TRBJ1-4|NA
TGTGCCAGCAGCAAAGCGGGGGATGGGGGGTTCGCGAGATTTTTT
CASSKAGDGGFARFF
>TRBV18|NA|TRBJ2-2|NA
TGTGCCAGCTCACCACCCGTTAGCACCGGGGAGCTGTTTTTT
CASSPPVSTGELFF
>TRBV4-1|NA|TRBJ2-3|TRBD2
TGCGCCAGCAGCCAAGATTGGAGAAGGACTAGCGGCACAGATACGCAGTATTTT
CASSQDWRRTSGTDTQYF
>TRBV18|NA|TRBJ2-7|TRBD1
TGTGCCAGCTCAGCCGGGACAGACACCTTCTACGAGCAGTACTTC
CASSAGTDTFYEQYF
>TRBV29-1|NA|TRBJ2-3|TRBD2
TGCAGCGTCTCGACTAGCGGTAGCACAGATACGCAGTATTTT
CSVSTSGSTDTQYF
>TRBV29-1|NA|TRBJ2-1|TRBD2
TGCAGCGTTGCAGGTAGCGGGAGTACCTACAATGAGCAGTTCTTC
CSVAGSGSTYNEQFF
>TRBV7-8|NA|TRBJ2-1|TRBD2
TGTGCCAGCAGCTTGGGGGAGGGGACTAGCCTGACCTACAATGAGCAGTTCTTC
CASSLGEGTSLTYNEQFF
>TRBV3-1/TRBV3-2|NA|TRBJ1-5|NA
TGTGCCAGCAGCCAATCTCCTAATCAGCCCCAGCATTTT
CASSQSPNQPQHF
>TRBV28|once|TRBJ1-2|NA
TGTGCCAGCAGCCCTCCGCAGGGTTTATCTGGCTACACCTTC
CASSPPQGLSGYTF
>TRBV28|NA|TRBJ1-1|NA
TGTGCCAGCAGTTTGGGGGGGGGCAGAACTGAAGCTTTCTTT
CASSLGGGRTEAFF
>TRBV7-2|NA|TRBJ1-6|NA
TGTGCCAGCAGCCCGGTGGCTGGGGGCTTGTGGAATTCACCCCTCCACTTT
CASSPVAGGLWNSPLHF
>TRBV6-5|NA|TRBJ2-7|TRBD1
TGTGCCAGCAGTTACACCTTGGGACAGGGGAACGAGCAGTACTTC
CASSYTLGQGNEQYF
>TRBV7-9|NA|TRBJ2-1|NA
TGTGCCAGCAGCCTCGGACTTTCCAATGAGCAGTTCTTC
CASSLGLSNEQFF